Listed here are 31 T cell receptor beta chains from one sample, sequenced in a study of naive and memory T cell subsets. Both TRBC1 and TRBC2 were covered by a beta constant-region primer of two equimolar oligonucleotides. TCRdb recomputed calls from the UMI-ligation and nested PCR reads with MiXCR, one row per CDR3 protein. Among fewer than 40,000 distinct CDR3 sequences, more than 10% were seen once, and the ten largest hold more than 20%. Sequenced material: effector memory CD4+ T cells from blood. Described subset: effector memory, CD45RA- CD27-. All receptors come from a human donor in good health.

Many counts were recorded for this clonotype. The rearrangement links TRBV25-1 to TRBJ2-3, with a possible D match to TRBD2 (5 bases). This CDR3 is built from 11 residues. The V gene's germline CDR1 is MGHDK and CDR2 SYGVNS. The germline V and J ends were trimmed by 4 bases and 7 bases, with 6 bases remaining between them. CDR3 bases: TGTGCCAGCAGTGGACTATATACGCAGTATTTT. This codes for CASSGLYTQYF.

The rearrangement links TRBV4-3 to TRBJ1-4; TRBD1 matches 7 bases. V was pared by 3 bases and J by 10 bases, with 8 bases of the junction left unmatched. The CDR3 runs 14 residues. Germline V lookup: CDR1 LGHNA, CDR2 YSLEER. CDR3 nucleotide sequence: TGCGCCAGCAGCCAGGAGACAGGGAGAGGAAAACTGTTTTTT. It encodes CASSQETGRGKLFF.

This clonotype was recorded a few times. This sequence joins TRBV12-3 or TRBV12-4 and TRBJ2-1; 10 nucleotides agree with TRBD2. The CDR3 covers 15 residues. Trimming cost V 4 bases and J 4 bases; bases outside gene matches: 4. Here the CDR3 DNA reads TGTGCCAGCAGTTCAAGCGGGAGGGCGTACAATGAGCAGTTCTTC. Encoded protein: CASSSSGRAYNEQFF.

CDR3 protein: CASSPGSGMGETQYF. Written as DNA, the CDR3 is TGTGCCAGCTCACCAGGTAGCGGGATGGGAGAGACCCAGTACTTC. This chain connects TRBV18 to TRBJ2-5, with 8 bases matching TRBD2. This CDR3 region has 15 residues. V trimming: 2 bases; J trimming: 4 bases; junction bases outside the gene matches: 6. Germline V CDR1 and CDR2: KGHSH, LQKENI.

This clonotype was seen only a few times. The chain uses TRBV20-1 and TRBJ2-4; possible D gene TRBD1, 6 bases. Germline V gives CDR1 DFQATT, CDR2 SNEGSKA (reference sequence). The CDR3 extends over 17 amino acids. The ends were cut back, 3 bases at V and 1 base at J, with 19 bases in the middle. The CDR3 nucleotides read TGCAGTGCTAGTGACGTAACAGGGCGTAGGGCCAAAAACATTCAGTACTTC. It encodes CSASDVTGRRAKNIQYF.

This clonotype occurred a few times. The V gene is TRBV28, the J gene TRBJ1-5, with D perhaps TRBD1 (6 bases). Germline V CDR1 and CDR2: MDHEN, SYDVKM. V was trimmed by 3 bases and J by 2 bases, leaving 29 bases between them. The CDR3 contains 21 residues. CDR3 amino acids: CASSLKLWAGQNTGGNQPQHF. The CDR3 bases are TGTGCCAGCAGTTTGAAACTTTGGGCGGGACAAAACACTGGGGGCAATCAGCCCCAGCATTTT.

This clonotype was seen a handful of times. The limits of the CDR3 on the DNA are not certain, so only TCRdb's listed CDR3 is given. This chain uses TRBV7-5 with TRBJ2-3; the D call TRBD2 from the table was never checked on the DNA. TRBV7-5 is reported as a pseudogene. Including both end residues, the CDR3 is 23 amino acids long. The CDR3 sequence is CISVSEAPPLAGDESSTTDTQYF.

This clonotype has just a few counts. The DNA of the CDR3 is TGTGCCAGCAGCTTTGGGCGGGACCCCTCCTACGAGCAGTACTTC. Translating it yields CASSFGRDPSYEQYF. This chain uses TRBV11-1 with TRBJ2-7; possible D gene TRBD2, 6 bases. V dropped 3 bases and J dropped 0 bases, with 12 bases sitting between them. The CDR3 runs to 15 residues. Germline-derived CDR1 and CDR2 are SGHAT and FQDESV (reference sequence).

The sample holds many counts of this clonotype. The chain has TRBV11-1 and TRBJ2-1; 7 bases fit TRBD1. The CDR3 spans 16 residues. The trim removed 4 bases at V and 0 bases at J, leaving 6 bases unmatched. CDR1 is SGHAT, CDR2 FQDESV, per germline (reference sequence). CDR3 protein: CASSSRQGISYNEQFF. CDR3 bases: TGTGCCAGCAGCTCGCGACAGGGAATCTCCTACAATGAGCAGTTCTTC.

This clonotype was observed a handful of times. This sequence joins TRBV28 and TRBJ2-4; D is unresolved. The CDR3 spans 14 residues. V lost 2 bases and J 0 bases, leaving 5 bases between the germline ends. Germline V gene sequence: CDR1 MDHEN, CDR2 SYDVKM. CDR3 coding DNA: TGTGCCAGCAGTTTAGGAGTAGCCAAAAACATTCAGTACTTC. It yields the protein CASSLGVAKNIQYF. Based on the CDR3 plus reference TRBV28 and TRBJ2-4, the full variable domain is DVKVTQSSRYLVKRTGEKVFLECVQDMDHENMFWYRQDPGLGLRLIYFSYDVKMKEKGDIPEGYSVSREKKERFSLILESASTNQTSMYLCASSLGVAKNIQYFGAGTRLSVL.

This clonotype has ten or more counts. V and J are TRBV27 and TRBJ2-5; D is possibly TRBD1 or TRBD2 (6 bases each). V was trimmed by 7 bases and J by 2 bases, leaving 14 bases between them. The germline V gene has CDR1 MNHEY and CDR2 SMNVEV (reference sequence). The CDR3 runs to 14 residues. CDR3 coding DNA: TGTGCCAGCACCCTCAGAGGGGGGCAAGAGACCCAGTACTTC. Residues: CASTLRGGQETQYF.

The rearrangement uses TRBV7-2 and TRBJ2-1, with D possibly being TRBD1 or TRBD2 (5 bases each). Germline CDR1 SGHTA, CDR2 FQGNSA. The length of the CDR3 is 14 residues. The V gene lost 0 bases and the J gene lost 8 bases, with 11 bases spanning the gap. The CDR3 DNA reads TGTGCCAGCAGCTTAGCGTCACAGGACTATGAGCAGTTCTTC. Amino acids: CASSLASQDYEQFF.

The CDR3 DNA reads as TGTGCCAGCAGCTTAGTGCCGTTTTGGAACTATGGCTACACCTTC. As protein: CASSLVPFWNYGYTF. The chain uses TRBV7-8 and TRBJ1-2; D gene unclear. Trimming left V 1 base short and J 2 bases short, with 11 bases between. CDR3 length: 15 amino acids. The V gene's germline CDR1 is SGHVS and CDR2 FQNEAQ.

This chain joins TRBV7-6 and TRBJ2-7; a weak D match, TRBD2 (6 bases). CDR1 and CDR2 (germline): SGHVS, FNYEAQ. V lost 4 bases and J lost 3, with 19 bases in between. The CDR3 has 16 amino acids. The CDR3 loop is CASSWQSGELLYEQYF. The CDR3 nucleotides are TGTGCCAGCAGCTGGCAATCGGGGGAACTACTCTACGAGCAGTACTTC. Variable domain in full (rest from reference TRBV7-6 and TRBJ2-7): GAGVSQSPRYKVTKRGQDVALRCDPISGHVSLYWYRQALGQGPEFLTYFNYEAQQDKSGLPNDRFSAERPEGSISTLTIQRTEQRDSAMYRCASSWQSGELLYEQYFGPGTRLTVT.

This clonotype was observed a few times. V usage is TRBV20-1 and J usage is TRBJ1-2; 8 nucleotides match TRBD1. CDR3 size: 14 residues. J lost 5 bases, V lost 4 bases, and 9 bases had no gene match. Germline V CDR1 and CDR2: DFQATT, SNEGSKA (reference sequence). For the CDR3, the DNA is TGCAGTGCTACTAATCGTCAGGGGGCGTATGGCTACACCTTC. It specifies CSATNRQGAYGYTF.

This clonotype was seen ten or more times. The V and J genes are TRBV2 and TRBJ2-3; D uncertain. V was pared by 3 bases and J by 5 bases, with 15 bases between. Germline V CDR1 and CDR2: SNHLY, FYNNEI. This CDR3 spans 15 amino acids. CDR3 coding DNA: TGTGCCAGCAGTGATGTGGATCGCCGGGTAGATACGCAGTATTTT. Encoded protein: CASSDVDRRVDTQYF.

This clonotype was seen a few times. The rearrangement links TRBV20-1 to TRBJ2-7; 9 bases agree with TRBD1. This CDR3 comprises 15 residues. Unmatched junction bases numbered 10, after V lost 5 bases and J lost 2 bases. Germline-derived CDR1 and CDR2 are DFQATT and SNEGSKA (reference sequence). The CDR3 DNA sequence: TGCAGTGCTGGTCCCGGGACAGGGATCCCCTACGAGCAGTACTTC. Translation gives CSAGPGTGIPYEQYF.

Ten or more counts support this clonotype. V is TRBV6-4 and J is TRBJ2-7; D call uncertain. The CDR3 extends over 17 amino acids. The V gene lost 9 bases and the J gene lost 3 bases, with 27 bases spanning the gap. Germline values: CDR1 MRHNA, CDR2 SNTAGT. CDR3 sequence reads: CARKARHYPAPIYEQYF. CDR3 nucleotides: TGTGCCAGGAAGGCCCGACACTACCCTGCACCCATCTACGAGCAGTACTTC.

The sample holds a few counts of this clonotype. The chain combines TRBV6-5 with TRBJ2-7; perhaps D is TRBD1 or TRBD2 (5 bases each). This CDR3 contains 14 residues. V lost 6 bases and J 6 bases, leaving 18 bases between the germline ends. The germline V gene has CDR1 MNHEY and CDR2 SVGAGI. DNA of the CDR3: TGTGCCAGCAGCTCCGGGGCCAAGTGGGGCGAGCAGTACTTC. This codes for CASSSGAKWGEQYF.

V gene TRBV14 combines with J gene TRBJ2-5; no clear D gene. The CDR3 length is 19 residues. Deletions cut 4 bases from V and 0 bases from J, with 24 bases between. Germline CDR1 is SGHDN and CDR2 is FVKESK. This chain's CDR3 is CASSRSNRPGKSYQETQYF. CDR3 nucleotides: TGTGCCAGCAGCCGAAGTAACCGGCCGGGTAAATCGTACCAAGAGACCCAGTACTTC. Full variable domain (remainder filled in from reference TRBV14 and TRBJ2-5): EAGVTQFPSHSVIEKGQTVTLRCDPISGHDNLYWYRRVMGKEIKFLLHFVKESKQDESGMPNNRFLAERTGGTYSTLKVQPAELEDSGVYFCASSRSNRPGKSYQETQYFGPGTRLLVL.

This clonotype was seen many times. The CDR3 DNA sequence: TGTGCCAGCAGCTTATCCCAGGGACAGACCCAGTACTTC. The encoded protein is CASSLSQGQTQYF. V is TRBV11-3 and J is TRBJ2-5; D may match TRBD1 or TRBD2 (5 bases each). The V end was cut by 2 bases, the J end by 6 bases, with 10 bases between. The CDR3 runs to 13 residues. Germline V gene lookup returns CDR1 SGHNT and CDR2 YENEEA.

The V and J genes are TRBV18 and TRBJ1-6; no firm D call. The CDR3 is 15 residues long. Germline loops: CDR1 KGHSH, CDR2 LQKENI. V was trimmed by 2 bases and J by 13 bases, leaving 18 bases between them. The CDR3 is CASSPEDALWSPLHF. CDR3 sequence (DNA): TGTGCCAGCTCACCAGAAGATGCACTATGGTCTCCCCTCCACTTT.

The V and J genes are TRBV10-2 and TRBJ1-1; D gene ambiguous. This CDR3 region has 13 residues. The V end was cut by 0 bases, the J end by 4 bases, with 6 bases between. The germline gives CDR1 WSHSY, CDR2 SAAADI. The CDR3, as DNA: TGCGCCAGCAGTGAGTCGGGTGGCACTGAAGCTTTCTTT. It translates to CASSESGGTEAFF.

This clonotype was seen only a few times. The chain links TRBV14 to TRBJ1-5, with D unclear. Trimming cost V 4 bases and J 4 bases, with 11 bases left between them. This CDR3 region has 14 residues. Per the germline V gene, CDR1 is SGHDN and CDR2 is FVKESK. The CDR3 DNA reads TGTGCCAGCAGCCCCCTCCGGGGAAATCAGCCCCAGCATTTT. Its protein product is CASSPLRGNQPQHF.

This clonotype was seen at least ten times. This chain links TRBV6-1 with TRBJ2-1; TRBD1 matches 9 bases. Losses at the gene ends were 3 bases for V and 5 bases for J; bases not matched to a gene: 8. This CDR3 is built from 16 residues. Germline assignment: CDR1 MNHNS and CDR2 SASEGT. This CDR3 reads CASSDGDRVWDNEQFF. CDR3 sequence (DNA): TGTGCCAGCAGTGACGGGGACAGGGTATGGGACAATGAGCAGTTCTTC.

The rearrangement links TRBV5-1 to TRBJ2-5; 7 bases agree with TRBD2. The CDR3 extends over 15 amino acids. Trimming took 0 bases from V and 3 from J; bases not matched to a gene: 5. The germline V gene encodes CDR1 SGHRS and CDR2 YFSETQ. CDR3 DNA sequence: TGCGCCAGCAGCTTGGGGGGACTAACCAAAGAGACCCAGTACTTC. This codes for CASSLGGLTKETQYF.

V is TRBV12-3 or TRBV12-4 and J is TRBJ1-2; D gene uncertain. The CDR3 is 13 amino acids. Trimming left V 5 bases short and J 7 bases short, with 14 bases between. The CDR3: CASSKRNNAGYTF. The CDR3 coding sequence is TGTGCCAGCAGTAAACGGAACAACGCTGGCTACACCTTC.

Many counts were recorded for this clonotype. This chain links TRBV5-1 with TRBJ2-3; no firm D call. This CDR3 region has 13 residues. V was cut by 7 bases and J by 5 bases, with 14 bases left in between. Germline V lookup: CDR1 SGHRS, CDR2 YFSETQ. The CDR3: CASHPPQKDTQYF. CDR3 nucleotides: TGCGCCAGCCACCCCCCACAAAAAGATACGCAGTATTTT.

This clonotype is medium-sized (0.01 to 0.1%) by share. The chain is built from TRBV7-2 and TRBJ2-7, with 10 bases fitting TRBD1. This CDR3 region has 15 residues. Trimming took 5 bases from V and 2 from J; bases not matched to a gene: 6. Germline lookup yields CDR1 SGHTA and CDR2 FQGNSA. CDR3 nucleotide sequence: TGTGCCAGCAGCGAGTCCGGGACAGGGGCCTACGAGCAGTACTTC. It is translated as CASSESGTGAYEQYF.

This clonotype was detected only a few times. V usage is TRBV12-3 or TRBV12-4 and J usage is TRBJ2-2; 14 bases fit TRBD2. Trimming cost V 11 bases and J 6 bases; bases outside gene matches: 2. This CDR3 is built from 13 residues. CDR3 loop: CAGGLAGAGELFF. The CDR3 DNA is TGTGCCGGGGGACTAGCGGGAGCCGGGGAGCTGTTTTTT.

This clonotype has at least ten counts. The chain has TRBV5-1 and TRBJ2-1; a possible D gene is TRBD2 (7 bases). This CDR3 comprises 15 residues. CDR1 is SGHRS and CDR2 is YFSETQ in the germline V gene. V lost 3 bases to trimming and J lost 6 bases, with 16 bases between them. As DNA, the CDR3 is TGCGCCAGCAGCTGGACAGCGGGAACGGGCAATGAGCAGTTCTTC. This encodes CASSWTAGTGNEQFF. The entire variable domain, with the rest obtained from reference TRBV5-1 and TRBJ2-1, is as follows: KAGVTQTPRYLIKTRGQQVTLSCSPISGHRSVSWYQQTPGQGLQFLFEYFSETQRNKGNFPGRFSGRQFSNSRSEMNVSTLELGDSALYLCASSWTAGTGNEQFFGPGTRLTVL.